Each of the 15 T cell receptor beta chains below was sequenced from the same sample in a study of T cell repertoires in cytomegalovirus infection. One entry per CDR3 protein results from TCRdb running MiXCR on the reads. This table holds some 920,000 distinct CDR3 sequences, about a third found once. The antigens of these receptors remain unknown. The sequencing used cultured CD8+ T cells from PBMCs, collected from culture after CMV antigen stimulation. These receptors were taken from a human donor in good health (CMV status not recorded). Some clones in this sample may be carry-over from other donors' samples.

The chain carries TRBV4-2 and TRBJ1-1, with 7 nucleotides matching TRBD1. CDR3 length: 16 residues. Germline V gene sequence: CDR1 LGHNA, CDR2 YNFKEQ. The J segment lost 6 bases and the V segment lost 2 bases, leaving 12 bases of the junction unmatched. CDR3 in amino acids: CASSQRKTGMLAEAFF. As DNA, the CDR3 is TGTGCCAGCAGCCAACGGAAGACAGGGATGTTGGCTGAAGCTTTCTTT.

The chain couples TRBV19 to TRBJ1-1, with D possibly matching TRBD1 (6 bases). Per germline, CDR1 LNHDA and CDR2 SQIVND (reference sequence). This CDR3 has 12 amino acids. V lost 3 bases and J 7 bases, leaving 9 bases between the germline ends. The CDR3 protein is CASSMGASEAFF. The CDR3 region has the DNA TGTGCCAGTAGTATGGGGGCCAGTGAAGCTTTCTTT.

The rearrangement links TRBV6-6 to TRBJ2-7; TRBD1 agrees at 7 bases. In germline, CDR1 is MNHNY, CDR2 SVGAGI (reference sequence). Unmatched junction bases numbered 5, after V lost 7 bases and J lost 2 bases. The length of the CDR3 is 13 residues. The CDR3 nucleotides read TGTGCCAGCAACCCAGGGGGTGCCTACGAGCAGTACTTC. This codes for CASNPGGAYEQYF.

The chain employs TRBV7-2 and TRBJ1-5, with 7 nucleotides matching TRBD1. Trimming cost V 2 bases and J 2 bases; bases outside gene matches: 6. Germline CDR1 SGHTA, CDR2 FQGNSA. The CDR3 length is 16 residues. The DNA for the CDR3 is TGTGCCAGCAGCTTAAATAGGACAGGACGCAATCAGCCCCAGCATTTT. Translated: CASSLNRTGRNQPQHF.

This clonotype was observed a few times. This rearrangement joins TRBV10-3 to TRBJ1-3, with D possibly TRBD1 on 5 matching bases. CDR1 ENHRY and CDR2 SYGVKD come from the germline V gene. Trimming took 6 bases from V and 0 from J, leaving 24 bases between them. This CDR3 spans 19 amino acids. The CDR3 DNA follows: TGTGCCATCAGGGCCCCGGTTGCAGGGTATGGCGACTCTGGAAACACCATATATTTT. Translated, it gives CAIRAPVAGYGDSGNTIYF.

DNA for the CDR3: TGCGCCAGCAGCCCTTTGGGTGTCTCCTCGAACACCGGGGAGCTGTTTTTT. Translated, it gives CASSPLGVSSNTGELFF. The chain recombines TRBV4-3 with TRBJ2-2; D is unclear. The length of the CDR3 is 17 residues. V was trimmed by 4 bases and J by 0 bases, leaving 15 bases between them. CDR1 LGHNA and CDR2 YSLEER come from the germline V gene.

The sample holds a few counts of this clonotype. V is TRBV20-1 and J is TRBJ2-7, with D perhaps TRBD2 (5 bases). The CDR3 has 13 residues. Germline CDR1 is DFQATT and CDR2 is SNEGSKA (reference sequence). Trimming took 1 base from V and 6 from J, leaving 13 bases between them. CDR3 protein: CSARGVGGPEQYF. Here the CDR3 DNA reads TGCAGTGCTAGAGGTGTAGGAGGACCCGAGCAGTACTTC.

In its sample, this clonotype was seen a few times. J is TRBJ1-2 and V is TRBV2, with D possibly matching TRBD1 (5 bases). Germline V gene lookup returns CDR1 SNHLY and CDR2 FYNNEI. The CDR3 loop spans 16 amino acids. V gave up 2 bases and J gave up 0 bases, with 13 bases separating them. The chain's CDR3 is CASSELVVGANYGYTF. CDR3 nucleotides: TGTGCCAGCAGTGAATTGGTTGTGGGGGCTAACTATGGCTACACCTTC. Supplemented by reference TRBV2 and TRBJ1-2, the full variable domain reads EPEVTQTPSHQVTQMGQEVILRCVPISNHLYFYWYRQILGQKVEFLVSFYNNEISEKSEIFDDQFSVERPDGSNFTLKIRSTKLEDSAMYFCASSELVVGANYGYTFGSGTRLTVV.

This clonotype was seen more than once but under ten times. V gene TRBV20-1 combines with J gene TRBJ2-7, with 8 bases that match TRBD1. V shed 3 bases and J 2 bases; nucleotides not matched to a gene: 9. This CDR3 is 15 amino acids long. Germline lookup yields CDR1 DFQATT and CDR2 SNEGSKA (reference sequence). The CDR3 nucleotides are TGCAGTGCTAGTCCCCCTGGACAGGGCGCCTACGAGCAGTACGTC. Protein: CSASPPGQGAYEQYV.

The rearrangement joins TRBV4-1 to TRBJ2-3; TRBD2 aligns across 10 bases. The V gene's germline CDR1 is MGHRA and CDR2 YSYEKL. The junction had 9 bases not matched to a gene; V was cut back by 4 bases and J by 2 bases. This CDR3 comprises 17 residues. CDR3 residues: CASSREGLAGDTDTQYF. CDR3 bases: TGCGCCAGCAGCCGCGAGGGGCTAGCGGGGGACACAGATACGCAGTATTTT.

This clonotype was counted between two and nine times. The chain carries TRBV5-4 and TRBJ1-5; D is uncertain. This CDR3 spans 14 amino acids. Germline-derived CDR1 and CDR2 are SGHNT and YYREEE (reference sequence). V lost 2 bases, J lost 6 bases, and 12 bases lay in between. CDR3 protein: CASSFDGDGQPQHF. The CDR3 DNA sequence: TGTGCCAGCAGCTTTGATGGGGATGGTCAGCCCCAGCATTTT.

This chain joins TRBV19 and TRBJ2-5; TRBD2 matches 8 bases. The CDR3 length is 16 residues. Germline V gene sequence: CDR1 LNHDA, CDR2 SQIVND (reference sequence). V was pared by 3 bases and J by 1 base, with 7 bases of the junction left unmatched. The CDR3 nucleotides read TGTGCCAGTAGTATCTTGGCTAGCGGGTTCCAAGAGACCCAGTACTTC. Encoded protein: CASSILASGFQETQYF.

The genes are TRBV11-2 and TRBJ2-4; D is possibly TRBD1 or TRBD2 (6 bases each). Trimming shortened V by 1 base and J by 6 bases, and 10 bases separated the two germline ends. This CDR3 is 14 amino acids long. Germline values: CDR1 SGHAT, CDR2 FQNNGV. The CDR3 DNA reads TGTGCCAGCAGCTTAGGGGGGGCCGTAAACATTCAGTACTTC. Amino acid sequence: CASSLGGAVNIQYF.

Note on this clonotype: One junction end does not reproduce the germline sequence, and a read error may be involved. The chain uses TRBV28 and TRBJ1-1; D unclear. Germline assignment: CDR1 MDHEN and CDR2 SYDVKM. CDR3 length: 14 residues. Written as DNA, the CDR3 is TGTGCCAACAGTGGATGGGGAACAGACACTGAAGCTTTCTTT. Protein product: CANSGWGTDTEAFF.

This clonotype has only a few counts. The CDR3 sequence is CSARDETSGGPGTDTQYF. CDR3 DNA: TGCAGTGCTAGAGATGAGACTAGCGGGGGGCCCGGCACAGATACGCAGTATTTT. The rearrangement links TRBV20-1 to TRBJ2-3; TRBD2 matches 13 bases. With 0 bases clipped from V and 1 base from J, the junction kept 7 bases outside the gene matches. This CDR3 region has 18 residues. The germline V gene encodes CDR1 DFQATT and CDR2 SNEGSKA (reference sequence).